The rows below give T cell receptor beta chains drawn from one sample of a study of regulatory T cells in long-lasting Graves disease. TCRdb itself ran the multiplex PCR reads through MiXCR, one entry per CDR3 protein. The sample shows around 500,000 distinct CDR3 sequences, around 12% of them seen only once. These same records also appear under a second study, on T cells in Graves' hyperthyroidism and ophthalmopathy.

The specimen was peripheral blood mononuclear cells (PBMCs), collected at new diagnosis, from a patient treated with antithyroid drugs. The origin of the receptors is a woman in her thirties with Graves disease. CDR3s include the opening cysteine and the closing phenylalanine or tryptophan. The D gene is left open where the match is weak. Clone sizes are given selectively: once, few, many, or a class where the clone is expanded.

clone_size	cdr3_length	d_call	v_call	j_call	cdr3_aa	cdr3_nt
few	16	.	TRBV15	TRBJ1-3	CATSRDPWREGNTIYF	TGTGCCACCAGCAGAGATCCCTGGCGAGAGGGAAACACCATATATTTT
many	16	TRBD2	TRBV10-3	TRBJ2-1	CAISESPSGSGNEQFF	TGTGCCATCAGTGAGTCCCCTAGCGGGAGCGGCAATGAGCAGTTCTTC
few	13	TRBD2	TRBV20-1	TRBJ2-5	CSASLAGGETQYF	TGCAGTGCTTCTCTAGCGGGAGGGGAGACCCAGTACTTC
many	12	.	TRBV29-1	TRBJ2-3	CSGRDTTDTQYF	TGCAGCGGACGGGACACCACAGATACGCAGTATTTT
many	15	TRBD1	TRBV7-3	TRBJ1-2	CASSLGGTGGHGYTF	TGTGCCAGCAGCTTAGGGGGGACAGGGGGACATGGCTACACCTTC
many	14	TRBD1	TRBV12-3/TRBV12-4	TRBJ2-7	CASRPTGGAYEQYF	TGTGCCAGCAGGCCGACAGGGGGGGCCTACGAGCAGTACTTC
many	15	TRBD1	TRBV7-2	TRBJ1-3	CASSITGGSGNTIYF	TGTGCCAGCAGCATCACAGGGGGCTCTGGAAACACCATATATTTT
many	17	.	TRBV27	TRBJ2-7	CASSLGPGTPSVGEQYF	TGTGCCAGCAGTTTAGGGCCCGGGACGCCCTCAGTTGGGGAGCAGTACTTC
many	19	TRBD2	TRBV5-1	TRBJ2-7	CASSSATDRGLAGVSEQYF	TGCGCCAGCAGCTCAGCCACGGACCGAGGACTAGCGGGAGTAAGCGAGCAGTACTTC
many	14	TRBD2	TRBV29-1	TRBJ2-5	CSVLSGTSKETQYF	TGCAGCGTCTTATCCGGGACTAGTAAAGAGACCCAGTACTTC
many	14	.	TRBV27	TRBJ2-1	CASSFGSALNEQFF	TGTGCCAGCAGTTTCGGATCGGCACTCAATGAGCAGTTCTTC
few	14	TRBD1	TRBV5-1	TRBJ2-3	CASSRDRVGNTQYF	TGCGCCAGCAGCAGGGACAGGGTAGGAAATACGCAGTATTTT
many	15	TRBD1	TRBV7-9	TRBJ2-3	CASSRNRGSTDTQYF	TGTGCCAGCAGTCGGAACAGGGGAAGCACAGATACGCAGTATTTT
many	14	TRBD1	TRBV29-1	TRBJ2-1	CSVDPGQGYNEQFF	TGCAGCGTTGACCCGGGACAGGGCTACAATGAGCAGTTCTTC
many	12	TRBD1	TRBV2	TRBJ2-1	CASRLGQGKQFF	TGTGCCAGCCGACTTGGACAGGGGAAGCAGTTCTTC
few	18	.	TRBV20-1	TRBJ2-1	CSARRTVLPSESNNEQFF	TGCAGTGCTAGACGGACAGTTTTACCCTCTGAGAGTAACAATGAGCAGTTCTTC
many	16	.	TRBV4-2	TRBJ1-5	CASSQGTDRGNQPQHF	TGTGCCAGCAGCCAAGGTACGGATCGGGGCAATCAGCCCCAGCATTTT
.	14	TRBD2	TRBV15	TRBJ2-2	CATSPAAGGGELFF	TGTGCCACCAGCCCGGCGGCGGGAGGCGGGGAGCTGTTTTTT
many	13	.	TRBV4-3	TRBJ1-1	CASSQDLSTEAFF	TGCGCCAGCAGCCAAGACCTAAGCACAGAAGCTTTCTTT
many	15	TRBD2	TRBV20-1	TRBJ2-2	CSAPRNGGITGELFF	TGCAGTGCCCCGAGAAACGGGGGGATCACCGGGGAGCTGTTTTTT
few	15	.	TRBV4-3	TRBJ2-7	CASSQEPFSGWEQYF	TGCGCCAGCAGCCAAGAGCCCTTTTCCGGGTGGGAGCAGTACTTC
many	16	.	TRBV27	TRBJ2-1	CASSLFRPDAGNEQFF	TGTGCCAGCAGTTTATTCCGACCCGACGCAGGGAATGAGCAGTTCTTC
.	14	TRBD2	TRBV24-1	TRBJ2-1	CATSKTGTSNEQFF	TGTGCCACCAGTAAAACCGGGACTAGTAATGAGCAGTTCTTC
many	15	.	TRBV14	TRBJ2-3	CASSLSTTSTDTQYF	TGTGCCAGCAGCCTATCAACTACGAGCACAGATACGCAGTATTTT
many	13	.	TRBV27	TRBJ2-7	CASSRTGYYEQYF	TGTGCCAGCAGTCGGACGGGGTATTACGAGCAGTACTTC
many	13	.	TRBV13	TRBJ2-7	CASSFTRGYEQYF	TGTGCCAGCAGCTTCACCAGGGGATACGAGCAGTACTTC
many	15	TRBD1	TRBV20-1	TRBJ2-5	CSARPPTGGWETQYF	TGCAGTGCTAGACCCCCGACAGGGGGGTGGGAGACCCAGTACTTC
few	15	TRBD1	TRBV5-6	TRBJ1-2	CASSLLTGLMDGYTF	TGTGCCAGCAGCCTGTTGACAGGGCTGATGGATGGCTACACCTTC
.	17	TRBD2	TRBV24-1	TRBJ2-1	CATSDLGASGRGNEQFF	TGTGCCACCAGTGATTTGGGGGCTAGCGGGAGGGGCAATGAGCAGTTCTTC
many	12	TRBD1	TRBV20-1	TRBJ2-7	CSAGQGAYEQYF	TGCAGTGCTGGACAGGGGGCCTACGAGCAGTACTTC
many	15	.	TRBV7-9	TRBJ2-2	CASSFKTGNTGELFF	TGTGCCAGCAGCTTTAAGACAGGGAACACCGGGGAGCTGTTTTTT
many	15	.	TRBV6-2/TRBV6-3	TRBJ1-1	CASRTTGTENTEAFF	TGTGCCAGCAGGACAACCGGGACGGAGAACACTGAAGCTTTCTTT
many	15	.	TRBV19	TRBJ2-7	CASSIEGGRSYEQYF	TGTGCCAGTAGTATAGAGGGCGGACGCTCCTACGAGCAGTACTTC
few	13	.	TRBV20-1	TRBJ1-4	CSALQGPNEKLFF	TGCAGTGCGCTACAGGGACCTAATGAAAAACTGTTTTTT
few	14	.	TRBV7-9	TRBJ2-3	CASSLNPRTDTQYF	TGTGCCAGCAGCCTCAACCCGCGCACAGATACGCAGTATTTT
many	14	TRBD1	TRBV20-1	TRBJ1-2	CSASQGDSGYGYTF	TGCAGTGCTAGTCAGGGGGACAGCGGGTATGGCTACACCTTC
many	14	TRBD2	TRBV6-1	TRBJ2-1	CASLLGGPHNEQFF	TGTGCCAGCCTCCTGGGAGGGCCACACAATGAGCAGTTCTTC
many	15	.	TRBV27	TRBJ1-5	CASSSYRNSNQPQHF	TGTGCCAGCAGTTCCTACAGAAATAGCAATCAGCCCCAGCATTTT
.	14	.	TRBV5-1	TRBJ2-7	CASSLSGIPYEQYF	TGCGCCAGCAGCTTGTCAGGGATCCCCTACGAGCAGTACTTC
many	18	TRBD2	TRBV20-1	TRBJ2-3	CSARDTWVAGVPTDTQYF	TGCAGTGCTAGAGATACCTGGGTAGCGGGAGTTCCCACAGATACGCAGTATTTT
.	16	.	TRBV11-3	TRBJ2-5	CASSLDRQGLEETHYF	TGTGCCAGCAGCTTAGACAGGCAGGGTCTGGAAGAGACCCACTACTTC
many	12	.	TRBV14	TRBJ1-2	CASSRNHYGYTF	TGTGCCAGCAGCAGGAATCACTATGGCTACACCTTC
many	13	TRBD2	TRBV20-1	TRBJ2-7	CSAEIAGVYEQYF	TGCAGTGCCGAGATAGCGGGAGTCTACGAGCAGTACTTC
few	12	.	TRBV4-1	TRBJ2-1	CASSRLGRGQFF	TGCGCCAGCAGCCGCCTCGGGCGGGGGCAGTTCTTC
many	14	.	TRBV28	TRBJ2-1	CASSLPTGSNEQFF	TGTGCCAGCAGCTTACCAACAGGGTCCAATGAGCAGTTCTTC
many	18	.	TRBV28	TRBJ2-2	CASSLMDSVWANTGELFF	TGTGCCAGCAGTTTAATGGACTCCGTCTGGGCGAACACCGGGGAGCTGTTTTTT
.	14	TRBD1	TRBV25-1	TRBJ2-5	CASSANRDRETQYF	TGTGCCAGCAGTGCAAACAGGGACAGGGAGACCCAGTACTTC
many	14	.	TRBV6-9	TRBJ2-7	CASSLTGVDSEQYF	TGTGCCAGCAGTTTGACTGGAGTCGATTCGGAGCAGTACTTC
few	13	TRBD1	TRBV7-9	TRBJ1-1	CASSLSRGGEAFF	TGTGCCAGCAGCTTATCCAGGGGGGGAGAAGCTTTCTTT
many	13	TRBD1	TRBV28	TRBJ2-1	CASVSGTALSQFF	TGTGCCAGTGTCTCGGGGACAGCCCTATCTCAGTTCTTC
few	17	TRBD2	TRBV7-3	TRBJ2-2	CASSKGLAGGWTGELFF	TGTGCCAGCAGCAAGGGACTAGCGGGAGGGTGGACCGGGGAGCTGTTTTTT
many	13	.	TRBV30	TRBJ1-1	CAWSVREDIEAFF	TGTGCCTGGAGTGTAAGGGAGGACATTGAAGCTTTCTTT
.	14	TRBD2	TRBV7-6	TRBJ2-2	CASRAGASGGELFF	TGTGCCAGCAGGGCCGGGGCTAGCGGCGGGGAGCTGTTTTTT